This T cell receptor beta chain was observed in a study of response to subunit inactivated influenza vaccine. TCRdb reprocessed the RT-PCR reads with MiXCR, giving one entry per CDR3 protein. The sample yields about 800,000 distinct CDR3 sequences, 20% to 25% seen once. Between the trimmed V and J ends, which lost 0 bases and 0 bases, there was a span of 5 bases. This CDR3 comprises 14 residues. Germline CDR1 reads SGHRS; CDR2 reads YFSETQ. At least ten counts were recorded for this clonotype. The target antigen is unknown. Findings and caveats of the study: Few additional T cells are recruited per seasonal influenza vaccination, authors suggested.

This chain uses TRBV5-1 with TRBJ2-3, with a tentative D call TRBD1 (5 bases). The sequencing here drew on PBMCs from blood, taken roughly 5 days after vaccination. The sequence derives from a man in his fifties or sixties who received an inactivated influenza vaccine. The CDR3 spells CASSLGQSTDTQYF. The CDR3 DNA reads TGCGCCAGCAGCTTGGGACAGAGCACAGATACGCAGTATTTT.